A selection of T cell receptor beta chains follows, all from one sample in a study of blood T cell repertoires in COVID-19. Data came from immunoSEQ multiplex PCR; TCRdb stores just in-frame clones and leaves some out. The table shows 52,000 or so clones, with about 79% occurring only once. The sequenced material came from peripheral blood. The receptors were gathered from a human donor in a cohort sampled during active COVID-19. CDR3s include the opening cysteine and the closing phenylalanine or tryptophan. A D gene is named only where the DNA matches it firmly. The size of a clone is reported for some rows only, either as once, few or many, or as a class for expanded clones.

15	TRBV28	TRBJ1-2	.	.	CASSFPPGALYGYTF	TGTGCCAGCAGTTTCCCCCCAGGGGCTCTCTATGGCTACACCTTC
13	TRBV9	TRBJ2-7	few	TRBD1	CASSLGTGDEQYF	TGTGCCAGCAGCCTGGGGACAGGGGACGAGCAGTACTTC
13	TRBV12-3/TRBV12-4	TRBJ1-2	.	.	CASSLGTGLGYTF	TGTGCCAGCAGTTTGGGAACAGGGTTAGGCTACACCTTC
16	TRBV7-8	TRBJ1-5	.	.	CASSPRPLRSNQPQHF	TGTGCCAGCAGCCCGCGTCCCCTGAGAAGCAATCAGCCCCAGCATTTT
14	TRBV6-6	TRBJ1-5	.	.	CASRIGQSNQPQHF	TGTGCCAGCAGGATAGGACAGAGCAATCAGCCCCAGCATTTT
14	TRBV6-6	TRBJ2-3	.	TRBD2	CASSSRLAADTQYF	TGTGCCAGCAGCTCAAGACTAGCGGCAGATACGCAGTATTTT
12	TRBV7-9	TRBJ1-6	few	.	CASSSMFSPLHF	TGTGCCAGCAGCTCTATGTTTTCACCCCTCCACTTT
14	TRBV5-8	TRBJ1-5	.	.	CASSLGQVVQPQHF	TGTGCCAGCAGCTTGGGACAGGTCGTTCAGCCCCAGCATTTT
17	TRBV3-1/TRBV3-2	TRBJ1-1	.	.	CASSQGDTDLRDTEAFF	TGTGCCAGCAGCCAAGGGGACACCGACCTTCGGGACACTGAAGCTTTCTTT
14	TRBV7-8	TRBJ2-7	.	.	CASSPLRTTYEQYF	TGTGCCAGCAGCCCTCTGAGAACCACCTACGAGCAGTACTTC
13	TRBV5-5	TRBJ2-5	.	.	CASSLPLQETQYF	TGTGCCAGCAGCTTGCCGCTACAAGAGACCCAGTACTTC
15	TRBV7-7	TRBJ2-7	.	.	CASSPQLGGPYEQYF	TGTGCTAGCAGCCCCCAGCTGGGGGGACCCTACGAGCAGTACTTC
13	TRBV4-3	TRBJ2-3	once	.	CASSQDQRTKQYF	TGCGCCAGCAGCCAAGACCAGCGGACCAAGCAGTATTTT
15	TRBV30	TRBJ2-7	.	.	CAWSRSSSGSYEQYF	TGTGCCTGGAGTAGATCTAGTAGTGGGTCCTACGAGCAGTACTTC
14	TRBV5-4	TRBJ1-2	.	.	CASSLVGAGYGYTF	TGTGCCAGCAGCTTGGTGGGGGCTGGGTATGGCTACACCTTC
15	TRBV2	TRBJ1-2	.	TRBD1	CASTEDRGRIYGYTF	TGTGCCAGCACCGAAGACAGGGGGCGTATCTATGGCTACACCTTC
14	TRBV18	TRBJ2-7	.	.	CASSPGRGSYEQYF	TGTGCCAGCTCACCGGGCAGGGGTTCCTACGAGCAGTACTTC
17	TRBV4-1	TRBJ1-1	.	.	CASTLGAGRRLNTEAFF	TGCGCCAGCACCCTTGGGGCAGGACGCAGGCTTAACACTGAAGCTTTCTTT
16	TRBV25-1	TRBJ1-4	once	TRBD1	CASSVSRGATNEKLFF	TGTGCCAGCAGTGTAAGCAGGGGGGCAACTAATGAAAAACTGTTTTTT
12	TRBV10-3	TRBJ2-7	.	TRBD1	CAISGDRGKQYF	TGTGCCATCAGTGGGGACAGGGGGAAGCAGTACTTC
17	TRBV9	TRBJ1-2	.	.	CASSPGPTGNSNYGYTF	TGTGCCAGCAGCCCAGGCCCTACAGGGAATTCTAACTATGGCTACACCTTC
15	TRBV5-6	TRBJ2-4	.	TRBD1	CASSFNRGPKNIQYF	TGTGCCAGCAGCTTCAACAGGGGTCCCAAAAACATTCAGTACTTC
14	TRBV18	TRBJ2-7	.	.	CASSLDSTSYEQYF	TGTGCCAGCTCACTGGACAGTACCTCCTACGAGCAGTACTTC
13	TRBV7-2	TRBJ2-7	.	TRBD1	CASSNRGHYEQYF	TGTGCCAGCAGCAACAGGGGGCACTACGAGCAGTACTTC
15	TRBV5-1	TRBJ2-5	once	TRBD2	CASSWSGGYQETQYF	TGCGCCAGCAGCTGGAGCGGGGGTTACCAAGAGACCCAGTACTTC
15	TRBV6-5	TRBJ2-7	.	TRBD1	CASRPDRGASYEQYF	TGTGCCAGCAGACCCGACAGGGGGGCGTCCTACGAGCAGTACTTC
14	TRBV6-6	TRBJ2-3	.	.	CASQPGPGPDTQYF	TGTGCCAGCCAACCGGGCCCAGGGCCGGATACGCAGTATTTT